The T cell receptor beta chain described here comes from a study of human T cells and chemical hapten exposure. Study-wide background: In the roughly 25-week study, patients were dosed weekly with diphenylcyclopropenone on the scalp throughout.

Overall study results and limits: With patch test score, the counts of PT1 expanded TCRs showed a positive correlation. Expanded TCRs clustered into significantly more large CDR3 similarity groups than controls, the analysis revealed.

Time point defined: patch test 2, 6 weeks after DPC sensitization. The treatment is: therapeutic diphenylcyclopropenone sensitization with weekly scalp DPC. Alopecia patients between 18 and 70 years old and suitable for DPC were used as donors. The CDR3 loop spans 14 amino acids. The V and J ends lost 7 bases and 2 bases, in that order; junction bases with no gene match: 10. Germline CDR1 reads SQVTM; CDR2 reads ANQGSEA. TCRdb re-called the RACE reads with MiXCR, one entry per CDR3 protein. The sample comprises more than 75,000 distinct CDR3 sequences, 9.3% of which are singletons, and approximately 2.2% rests with the top ten. Points on this clonotype: Antigen unknown.

This sample comprised whole blood, obtained in connection with sensitization to the hapten diphenylcyclopropenone (DPC). This chain connects TRBV29-1 to TRBJ2-7; 8 bases map to TRBD1. This clonotype originated in a woman aged 40 to 50 with alopecia areata. Some clones in this sample may be carry-over from other donors' samples. The CDR3 DNA sequence: TGCAGCGCCGCCCTGGCAGGGGGCACCTACGAGCAGTACTTC. This translates into CSAALAGGTYEQYF.